One sample yielded the 19 T cell receptor beta chains listed below, sequenced in a study of blood T cell repertoires in COVID-19. TCRdb's copy holds only in-frame clones and misses some; the assay was immunoSEQ multiplex PCR. This table holds about 220,000 clones, 82% found once. Input material: PBMCs or T cells enriched from blood (not recorded which). These receptors were obtained from a woman in her fifties or sixties who had recovered from COVID-19.

The rearrangement links TRBV14 to TRBJ1-1; no clear D. V was clipped by 4 bases and J by 1 base, with 7 bases between them. The CDR3 length is 13 residues. CDR1 and CDR2 from the germline V gene are SGHDN and FVKESK. The CDR3 reads CASSPIRNTEAFF. CDR3 DNA sequence: TGTGCCAGCAGCCCTATTCGGAACACTGAAGCTTTCTTT. The complete variable domain, with remaining parts taken from reference TRBV14 and TRBJ1-1, reads EAGVTQFPSHSVIEKGQTVTLRCDPISGHDNLYWYRRVMGKEIKFLLHFVKESKQDESGMPNNRFLAERTGGTYSTLKVQPAELEDSGVYFCASSPIRNTEAFFGQGTRLTVV.

The table lists this clone with many counts. The chain employs TRBV7-3 and TRBJ1-2, with D possibly being TRBD1 (5 bases). The ends were cut back, 0 bases at V and 5 bases at J, with 7 bases in the middle. CDR3 length equals 13 residues. The germline gives CDR1 SGHTA, CDR2 FQGTGA. CDR3 region: CASSLTGAYGYTF. The CDR3, as DNA: TGTGCCAGCAGCTTAACAGGGGCGTATGGCTACACCTTC.

V usage is TRBV9 and J usage is TRBJ1-5; TRBD1 is a possible D gene (5 bases). Germline V gene lookup returns CDR1 SGDLS and CDR2 YYNGEE. V lost 0 bases and J 9 bases, leaving 13 bases between the germline ends. This CDR3 spans 14 amino acids. The CDR3 nucleotides read TGTGCCAGCAGCGTAGGGGGGGACGTGGGGCCCCAGCATTTT. Translating gives CASSVGGDVGPQHF.

V is TRBV29-1 and J is TRBJ1-2; 8 nucleotides agree with TRBD1. CDR3 length: 14 residues. Losses at the gene ends were 4 bases for V and 4 bases for J; bases not matched to a gene: 8. Germline CDR1 reads SQVTM; CDR2 reads ANQGSEA. The CDR3 sequence: CSVGRGLEAYGYTF. CDR3 DNA: TGCAGCGTTGGCAGGGGGCTCGAGGCCTATGGCTACACCTTC.

This clone was seen just once. This sequence joins TRBV19 and TRBJ2-7; TRBD2 is a possible D gene (5 bases). V lost 2 bases and J lost 2, with 16 bases in between. Germline CDR1 and CDR2: LNHDA and SQIVND (reference sequence). The CDR3 is 16 amino acids. CDR3 in amino acids: CASSIRVGDHPYEQYF. CDR3 sequence (DNA): TGTGCCAGTAGTATAAGGGTGGGAGATCACCCCTACGAGCAGTACTTC.

The chain employs TRBV2 and TRBJ1-5; 7 bases are a match to TRBD1. Germline V gene lookup returns CDR1 SNHLY and CDR2 FYNNEI. With 6 bases clipped from V and 2 bases from J, the junction kept 7 bases outside the gene matches. The CDR3 spans 15 residues. The CDR3 nucleotides read TGTGCCAGCAGCGACAGGGTAGGAGGCAATCAGCCCCAGCATTTT. This sequence encodes CASSDRVGGNQPQHF.

CDR3 in amino acids: CAISLEGATEAFF. CDR3 DNA: TGTGCCATCAGTCTTGAGGGGGCTACTGAAGCTTTCTTT. The chain has TRBV10-3 and TRBJ1-1, with 7 bases aligning to TRBD1. Trimming removed 5 bases from V and 5 bases from J; junction bases left unmatched: 5. This CDR3 region has 13 residues. Germline CDR1 ENHRY, CDR2 SYGVKD.

J is TRBJ1-2 and V is TRBV6-1; 9 bases agree with TRBD1. The CDR3 covers 17 residues. The germline gives CDR1 MNHNS, CDR2 SASEGT. The J segment lost 2 bases and the V segment lost 0 bases, leaving 7 bases of the junction unmatched. The CDR3 protein is CASSEAPDRGMNYGYTF. The CDR3 DNA sequence: TGTGCCAGCAGTGAAGCACCAGACAGGGGGATGAACTATGGCTACACCTTC.

This clone was observed at least ten times. The chain joins TRBV4-2 to TRBJ1-2; 11 bases match TRBD1. CDR1 is LGHNA, CDR2 YNFKEQ, per germline. V shed 4 bases, J shed 2 bases, and the junction held 3 bases outside the gene matches. The CDR3 consists of 15 residues. As DNA, the CDR3 is TGTGCCAGCAGCCCGGGACAGGGGGGAAACTATGGCTACACCTTC. The encoded protein is CASSPGQGGNYGYTF.

The rearrangement uses TRBV21-1 and TRBJ2-7; TRBD1 reflects the table's D call only, with no check against the DNA. TRBV21-1 is termed a pseudogene. There are 17 residues in the CDR3. The CDR3 sequence is CASSKVFVHPTSYEQYF. CDR3 sequence (DNA): TGTGCCAGCAGCAAAGTTTTTGTACACCCAACCTCCTACGAGCAGTACTTC.

The rearrangement uses TRBV12-3 or TRBV12-4 and TRBJ2-4; 11 nucleotides align to TRBD2. The V gene end was trimmed by 9 bases and the J gene end by 8 bases; junction bases not matched to a gene: 6. The length of the CDR3 is 13 residues. The CDR3 spells CASSGGAGDIQYF. The CDR3 DNA is TGTGCCAGTAGCGGGGGGGCCGGCGACATTCAGTACTTC.

The count of this clone is one. The chain has TRBV24-1 and TRBJ2-2; 11 bases match TRBD1. There are 17 residues in the CDR3. Trimming cost V 4 bases and J 4 bases; bases outside gene matches: 7. CDR1 is KGHDR, CDR2 SFDVKD, per germline. CDR3 DNA: TGTGCCACCAGTGACCCAGGGACAGGGGGAGGCACCGGGGAGCTGTTTTTT. Its translation: CATSDPGTGGGTGELFF.

The chain recombines TRBV28 with TRBJ2-5; weak D call: TRBD2 (5 bases). Germline lookup yields CDR1 MDHEN and CDR2 SYDVKM. The CDR3 is 14 amino acids. V was pared by 3 bases and J by 5 bases, with 13 bases between. In DNA form, the CDR3 reads TGTGCCAGCAGTTTTTTGACGGAGGAGGAGACCCAGTACTTC. It yields the protein CASSFLTEEETQYF.

This clone was observed a few times. V gene TRBV29-1 combines with J gene TRBJ1-2; 9 bases are shared with TRBD1. The CDR3 is made up of 14 amino acids. The germline V gene encodes CDR1 SQVTM and CDR2 ANQGSEA. V dropped 4 bases and J dropped 8; count of bases not matched to a gene: 11. CDR3 residues: CSVVGDRGTHGYTF. The DNA for the CDR3 is TGCAGCGTTGTGGGAGACAGGGGGACTCACGGCTACACCTTC.

The rearrangement joins TRBV7-9 to TRBJ1-2; unclear D gene. The CDR3 is made up of 11 amino acids. The V gene lost 0 bases and the J gene lost 13 bases, with 9 bases spanning the gap. Germline CDR1 and CDR2: SEHNR and FQNEAQ (reference sequence). CDR3 coding DNA: TGTGCCAGCAGCTTAGCTGTCCCTCGCACCTTC. Encoded protein: CASSLAVPRTF.

J is TRBJ2-3 and V is TRBV2; D is possibly TRBD2 (6 bases). Germline V gene sequence: CDR1 SNHLY, CDR2 FYNNEI. The CDR3 spans 15 residues. V shed 6 bases and J shed 3 bases, with 16 bases lying between them. The CDR3 bases are TGTGCCAGCAGAGGCTGGGGGAGGATTACAGATACGCAGTATTTT. Its translation: CASRGWGRITDTQYF.

V gene TRBV24-1 combines with J gene TRBJ1-1, with 7 bases fitting TRBD1. The germline V gene encodes CDR1 KGHDR and CDR2 SFDVKD. V was pared by 4 bases and J by 5 bases, with 12 bases of the junction left unmatched. The length of the CDR3 is 16 residues. The CDR3 loop is CATSEDRQGAGTEAFF. In DNA, the CDR3 is TGTGCCACCAGTGAAGACAGACAGGGAGCAGGGACTGAAGCTTTCTTT.

This chain joins TRBV30 and TRBJ1-1, with D maybe TRBD1 (6 bases). V shed 5 bases and J shed 4 bases, with 23 bases lying between them. The CDR3 is 16 amino acids. Germline V gene lookup returns CDR1 GTSNPN and CDR2 SVGIG (reference sequence). DNA of the CDR3: TGTGCCTGGCTCCCCGGGGGGCAACCGGGGGGCACTGAAGCTTTCTTT. This sequence encodes CAWLPGGQPGGTEAFF.

This clone was counted a few times. The J gene is TRBJ1-1, the V gene TRBV5-4; 10 nucleotides agree with TRBD1. Germline lookup yields CDR1 SGHNT and CDR2 YYREEE (reference sequence). The length of the CDR3 is 14 residues. V lost 6 bases and J lost 5; bases outside the gene matches: 7. CDR3 residues: CASKDRDRGTEAFF. In nucleotides, the CDR3 is TGTGCCAGCAAAGACCGGGACAGGGGTACTGAAGCTTTCTTT.